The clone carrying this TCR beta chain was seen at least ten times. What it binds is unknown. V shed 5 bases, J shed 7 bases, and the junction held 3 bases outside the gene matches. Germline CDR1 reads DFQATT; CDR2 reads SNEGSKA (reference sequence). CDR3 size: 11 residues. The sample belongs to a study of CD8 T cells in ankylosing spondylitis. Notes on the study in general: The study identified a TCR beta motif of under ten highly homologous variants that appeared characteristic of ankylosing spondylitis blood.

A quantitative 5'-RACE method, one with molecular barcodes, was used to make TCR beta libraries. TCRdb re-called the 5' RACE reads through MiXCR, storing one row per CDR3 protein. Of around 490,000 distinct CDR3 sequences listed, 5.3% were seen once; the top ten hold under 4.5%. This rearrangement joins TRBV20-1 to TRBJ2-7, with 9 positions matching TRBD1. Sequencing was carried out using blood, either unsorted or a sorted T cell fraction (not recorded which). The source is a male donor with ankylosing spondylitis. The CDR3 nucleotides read TGCAGTGCTCGGACAGGGGCGGAGCAGTACTTC. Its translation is CSARTGAEQYF.